The 10 T cell receptor beta chains presented below share a single source sample, sequenced in a study of blood T cells in healthy people across ages. For the second PCR, which ran for about 7 to 11 cycles, a sample-barcoded 5' primer and a J-beta primer mix were used. TCRdb re-derived calls from the 5' RACE reads in MiXCR, one entry per CDR3 protein. The sample contains 800,000 to 1,000,000 distinct CDR3 sequences, approximately 49% of which appear only once. Sequencing was carried out using blood. The origin of the receptors is a man aged 25 to 45 in good health.

This sequence joins TRBV29-1 and TRBJ2-7, with D possibly matching TRBD2 (6 bases). The CDR3 totals 14 residues. Germline V gene lookup returns CDR1 SQVTM and CDR2 ANQGSEA. Between the trimmed V and J ends, which lost 6 bases and 2 bases, there was a span of 17 bases. The CDR3, as DNA: TGCAGCGTGGAAAAGGCGGGGAGTACCTACGAGCAGTACTTC. It yields the protein CSVEKAGSTYEQYF.

This clonotype was counted many times. The chain joins TRBV5-6 to TRBJ2-1, with D perhaps TRBD1 or TRBD2 (5 bases each). The V end was cut by 3 bases, the J end by 0 bases, with 10 bases between. The CDR3 has 15 amino acids. CDR1 SGHDT and CDR2 YYEEEE come from the germline V gene. CDR3 bases: TGTGCCAGCAGCTGGGACGTGAGCTCCTACAATGAGCAGTTCTTC. This translates into CASSWDVSSYNEQFF.

CDR3 loop: CASSRSAGELFF. The CDR3 nucleotides are TGTGCCAGCAGCCGATCCGCCGGGGAGCTGTTTTTT. The rearrangement uses TRBV7-2 and TRBJ2-2; no definite D call. V lost 5 bases, J lost 6 bases, and 7 bases lay in between. The CDR3 is made up of 12 amino acids. Per germline, CDR1 SGHTA and CDR2 FQGNSA. Together with reference TRBV7-2 and TRBJ2-2, the CDR3 gives the full variable domain: GAGVSQSPSNKVTEKGKDVELRCDPISGHTALYWYRQSLGQGLEFLIYFQGNSAPDKSGLPSDRFSAERTGGSVSTLTIQRTQQEDSAVYLCASSRSAGELFFGEGSRLTVL.

This clonotype was found a few times. This chain joins TRBV5-1 and TRBJ2-1; D tentatively fits TRBD1 or TRBD2 (5 bases each). CDR1 is SGHRS and CDR2 is YFSETQ in the germline V gene. V was cut by 0 bases and J by 1 base, with 14 bases left in between. This CDR3 contains 17 residues. The CDR3 sequence: CASSLAGGPSSYNEQFF. The DNA of the CDR3 is TGCGCCAGCAGCTTGGCTGGGGGACCGTCGTCCTACAATGAGCAGTTCTTC.

This clonotype has more than one count but fewer than ten. V is TRBV7-9 and J is TRBJ2-1; D gene uncertain. V dropped 4 bases and J dropped 0 bases, with 16 bases sitting between them. The CDR3 spans 17 residues. CDR1 and CDR2 from the germline V gene are SEHNR and FQNEAQ (reference sequence). CDR3 nucleotides: TGTGCCAGCAGCTCACCGCGGACCCGTAGCTCCTACAATGAGCAGTTCTTC. Translated: CASSSPRTRSSYNEQFF. The whole variable domain, remainder taken from reference TRBV7-9 and TRBJ2-1, is DTGVSQNPRHKITKRGQNVTFRCDPISEHNRLYWYRQTLGQGPEFLTYFQNEAQLEKSRLLSDRFSAERPKGSFSTLEIQRTEQGDSAMYLCASSSPRTRSSYNEQFFGPGTRLTVL.

This clonotype was seen more than once but under ten times. This chain links TRBV2 with TRBJ1-1; 7 nucleotides match TRBD1. In germline, CDR1 is SNHLY, CDR2 FYNNEI. V was pared by 4 bases and J by 4 bases, with 6 bases of the junction left unmatched. This CDR3 has 14 residues. CDR3 sequence: CASSATGTATEAFF. Here the CDR3 DNA reads TGTGCCAGCAGTGCCACCGGGACAGCCACTGAAGCTTTCTTT. The full variable domain, completed using reference TRBV2 and TRBJ1-1, is EPEVTQTPSHQVTQMGQEVILRCVPISNHLYFYWYRQILGQKVEFLVSFYNNEISEKSEIFDDQFSVERPDGSNFTLKIRSTKLEDSAMYFCASSATGTATEAFFGQGTRLTVV.

The chain links TRBV29-1 to TRBJ2-2; TRBD1 is a possible D gene (5 bases). The CDR3 covers 15 residues. V lost 2 bases and J lost 2, with 12 bases in between. Germline V gene data show CDR1 as SQVTM and CDR2 as ANQGSEA. CDR3: CSVESQGFNTGELFF. The CDR3 nucleotides are TGCAGCGTTGAAAGCCAGGGCTTCAACACCGGGGAGCTGTTTTTT.

For the CDR3, the DNA is TGTGCCAGCACCCTCCCACGAAACAATGAGCAGTTCTTC. It translates to CASTLPRNNEQFF. The genes are TRBV7-2 and TRBJ2-1; no reliable D call. V was clipped by 7 bases and J by 5 bases, with 12 bases between them. The CDR3 extends over 13 amino acids. Looked up from germline, CDR1 is SGHTA and CDR2 is FQGNSA.

This clonotype was recorded a few times. The V call is TRBV15, the J call TRBJ2-7; tentative D call: TRBD2 (6 bases). This CDR3 spans 13 amino acids. CDR1 and CDR2 from the germline V gene are LNHNV and YYDKDF (reference sequence). Trimming took off 8 bases at V and 1 base at J, with 12 bases between the two ends. CDR3 DNA: TGTGCCACCTCCCCGGGAGTATCCTACGAGCAGTACTTC. Protein: CATSPGVSYEQYF. Complete variable domain (other parts from reference TRBV15 and TRBJ2-7): DAMVIQNPRYQVTQFGKPVTLSCSQTLNHNVMYWYQQKSSQAPKLLFHYYDKDFNNEADTPDNFQSRRPNTSFCFLDIRSPGLGDTAMYLCATSPGVSYEQYFGPGTRLTVT.

This clonotype was seen a few times. V usage is TRBV6-5 and J usage is TRBJ2-1, with 9 bases fitting TRBD2. Looked up from germline, CDR1 is MNHEY and CDR2 is SVGAGI. This CDR3 has 13 amino acids. Trimming removed 8 bases from V and 8 bases from J; junction bases left unmatched: 7. The CDR3: CASLSGGLDEQFF. CDR3 nucleotide sequence: TGTGCCAGCTTAAGCGGGGGGTTGGATGAGCAGTTCTTC.